This TCR beta chain was sequenced during a study of T cell repertoires in cytomegalovirus infection. Trimming left V 0 bases short and J 8 bases short, with 11 bases between. The CDR3 is made up of 14 amino acids. Per germline, CDR1 SGHTA and CDR2 FQGNSA. TCRdb passed the reads through MiXCR, listing each CDR3 protein once. The data show some 700,000 distinct CDR3 sequences, roughly a third seen once. This clonotype has more than one count but fewer than ten. As yet, its antigen is unknown. The clonotype originates from a human donor in good health (CMV status not recorded). Some clones in this sample may be carry-over from other donors' samples. Here the sequenced sample was cultured PBMCs, taken from culture after CMV antigen stimulation. The chain recombines TRBV7-2 with TRBJ1-5; unclear D gene. The CDR3 DNA follows: TGTGCCAGCAGCTTAGCGGCCATCTCGGAGCCCCAGCATTTT. Translating it yields CASSLAAISEPQHF.